This passage covers 32 T cell receptor beta chains from one sample sequenced in a study of T cell repertoires in cytomegalovirus infection. TCRdb analysed the reads with MiXCR anew, one entry per CDR3 protein. Here the sample spans around 130,000 distinct CDR3 sequences, roughly 25% being singletons. These receptors' targets are unknown. Sequenced sample: PBMCs, sequenced either directly or after in vitro stimulation (not recorded which). The source of these receptors is a human donor in good health (CMV status not recorded). Some clones in this sample may be carry-over from other donors' samples.

The chain couples TRBV3-1 to TRBJ1-3, with no clear D. Between the trimmed V and J ends, which lost 0 bases and 0 bases, there was a span of 12 bases. CDR1 LGHDT and CDR2 YNNKEL come from the germline V gene (reference sequence). This CDR3 comprises 17 residues. The CDR3 nucleotides read TGTGCCAGCAGCCAAGATCCCGGCGGAATCTCTGGAAACACCATATATTTT. This encodes CASSQDPGGISGNTIYF. Together with reference TRBV3-1 and TRBJ1-3, the CDR3 gives the full variable domain: DTAVSQTPKYLVTQMGNDKSIKCEQNLGHDTMYWYKQDSKKFLKIMFSYNNKELIINETVPNRFSPKSPDKAHLNLHINSLELGDSAVYFCASSQDPGGISGNTIYFGEGSWLTVV.

V is TRBV19 and J is TRBJ2-1, with TRBD1 matching 12 bases. This CDR3 is built from 17 residues. The trim removed 4 bases at V and 8 bases at J, leaving 12 bases unmatched. Per the germline V gene, CDR1 is LNHDA and CDR2 is SQIVND (reference sequence). In nucleotides, the CDR3 is TGTGCCAGTAGTACGCCCCCCGGGACAGGGGGCATATATGAGCAGTTCTTC. This encodes CASSTPPGTGGIYEQFF.

This clonotype was counted between two and nine times. V and J are TRBV19 and TRBJ2-3; possibly TRBD2 for D (7 bases). Germline V CDR1 and CDR2: LNHDA, SQIVND (reference sequence). V was shortened by 4 bases and J by 6 bases, with 14 bases between the two germline ends. The CDR3 length is 14 residues. The DNA for the CDR3 is TGTGCCAGTAGTAGGGGGGGCGAGGCGGATACGCAGTATTTT. Its translation is CASSRGGEADTQYF.

This clonotype was recorded many times. One junction end disagrees with the germline gene, perhaps due to a read error. The chain joins TRBV5-1 to TRBJ2-3; TRBD2 aligns across 8 bases. Germline loops: CDR1 SGHRS, CDR2 YFSETQ. The CDR3 covers 13 residues. The DNA of the CDR3 is TGTGCCAGCAGTTTAGCGGGAACAGATACGCAGTATTTT. Translating it yields CASSLAGTDTQYF.

The chain couples TRBV20-1 to TRBJ2-3; D perhaps matches TRBD2 (6 bases). The CDR3 loop spans 15 amino acids. The germline V gene has CDR1 DFQATT and CDR2 SNEGSKA (reference sequence). V was shortened by 3 bases and J by 1 base, with 14 bases between the two germline ends. In DNA, the CDR3 is TGCAGTGCTAGTGGGCGCTTAGCGGGCACAGATACGCAGTATTTT. Protein: CSASGRLAGTDTQYF.

This clonotype was seen more than once but under ten times. The CDR3 sequence is CASSSKPLALTTDTQYF. Written as DNA, the CDR3 is TGTGCCAGCAGTTCCAAACCACTAGCGTTGACCACAGATACGCAGTATTTT. The chain combines TRBV12-3 or TRBV12-4 with TRBJ2-3; the match to TRBD2 covers 7 bases. The CDR3 spans 17 residues. The V segment lost 4 bases and the J segment 2 bases; nucleotides outside the gene matches: 12.

This clonotype came up a few times. The rearrangement uses TRBV5-6 and TRBJ1-1, with D hard to call. The CDR3 is 15 residues long. Germline CDR1 reads SGHDT; CDR2 reads YYEEEE. The V end was cut by 4 bases, the J end by 1 base, with 14 bases between. CDR3 DNA sequence: TGTGCCAGCAGCCCGGAGGCTAGAGCGAACACTGAAGCTTTCTTT. Its protein is CASSPEARANTEAFF. The full variable domain, rest sourced from reference TRBV5-6 and TRBJ1-1, is DAGVTQSPTHLIKTRGQQVTLRCSPKSGHDTVSWYQQALGQGPQFIFQYYEEEERQRGNFPDRFSGHQFPNYSSELNVNALLLGDSALYLCASSPEARANTEAFFGQGTRLTVV.

Many counts were recorded for this clonotype. The chain uses TRBV7-2 and TRBJ1-1; perhaps TRBD1 as D (6 bases). Trimming took off 2 bases at V and 1 base at J, with 11 bases between the two ends. Per germline, CDR1 SGHTA and CDR2 FQGNSA. This CDR3 is built from 15 residues. The CDR3 sequence: CASSLFGGGNTEAFF. The CDR3 region has the DNA TGTGCCAGCAGCTTATTTGGAGGGGGGAACACTGAAGCTTTCTTT.

This clonotype has only a few counts. The chain carries TRBV7-6 and TRBJ1-3, with D hard to call. The CDR3 spans 18 residues. V was pared by 6 bases and J by 0 bases, with 21 bases between. Germline CDR1 is SGHVS and CDR2 is FNYEAQ. Here the CDR3 reads CASRSSSATLFSGNTIYF. CDR3 DNA: TGTGCCAGCAGGTCAAGTTCAGCCACACTTTTCTCTGGAAACACCATATATTTT.

This clonotype was observed at least ten times. The CDR3 DNA reads as TGTGCCATCAGGACTAGCGGAAACAATGAGCAGTTCTTC. Its protein is CAIRTSGNNEQFF. The rearrangement links TRBV6-2 or TRBV6-3 to TRBJ2-1; TRBD2 agrees at 10 bases. The germline CDR1 and CDR2 sequences are MNHEY and SVGEGT. This CDR3 contains 13 residues. V lost 10 bases, J lost 5 bases, and 5 bases stayed unmatched.

This sequence joins TRBV6-2 or TRBV6-3 and TRBJ1-2, with no clear D. Germline V gene sequence: CDR1 MNHEY, CDR2 SVGEGT. The CDR3 covers 10 residues. V was shortened by 8 bases and J by 4 bases, with 5 bases between the two germline ends. CDR3 sequence reads: CASGPYGYTF. CDR3 DNA sequence: TGTGCCAGCGGCCCCTATGGCTACACCTTC.

The V gene is TRBV20-1, the J gene TRBJ2-1, with unresolved D. CDR3 length: 12 amino acids. V lost 7 bases and J lost 12, with 19 bases in between. Germline lookup yields CDR1 DFQATT and CDR2 SNEGSKA (reference sequence). CDR3 amino acids: CSGMAPPSGQFF. CDR3 coding DNA: TGCAGTGGGATGGCCCCACCCTCCGGGCAGTTCTTC.

This clonotype was counted between two and nine times. This chain links TRBV7-2 with TRBJ1-5; D remains unclear. There are 13 residues in the CDR3. V gave up 1 base and J gave up 7 bases, with 8 bases separating them. Germline V gene lookup returns CDR1 SGHTA and CDR2 FQGNSA. The CDR3 sequence is CASSLVGNQPQHF. The CDR3 DNA follows: TGTGCCAGCAGCTTAGTAGGGAACCAGCCCCAGCATTTT.

This clonotype showed up many times. The rearrangement links TRBV7-2 to TRBJ1-1; TRBD1 agrees at 7 bases. This CDR3 spans 14 amino acids. The germline V gene has CDR1 SGHTA and CDR2 FQGNSA. The ends lost 5 bases at V and 5 bases at J; junction bases unmatched: 8. In DNA form, the CDR3 reads TGTGCCAGCAGCCAACGACAGGGTTGGACTGAAGCTTTCTTT. This encodes CASSQRQGWTEAFF.

The gene calls are TRBV27 and TRBJ2-7; D not certain. The CDR3 sequence is 13 residues long. Germline V gene sequence: CDR1 MNHEY, CDR2 SMNVEV (reference sequence). The ends were cut back, 1 base at V and 1 base at J, with 5 bases in the middle. CDR3 bases: TGTGCCAGCAGTTTATTAAAATCCTACGAGCAGTACTTC. The encoded protein is CASSLLKSYEQYF.

The sample holds a few counts of this clonotype. V gene TRBV14 combines with J gene TRBJ2-2; D is undetermined. The germline CDR1 and CDR2 sequences are SGHDN and FVKESK. Deletions cut 3 bases from V and 3 bases from J, with 8 bases between. CDR3 length equals 14 residues. CDR3 DNA sequence: TGTGCCAGCAGCCAGGGATGGGACACCGGGGAGCTGTTTTTT. Protein: CASSQGWDTGELFF.

CDR3 region: CASSPGLAVPVDAKNIQYF. The CDR3 coding sequence is TGTGCCAGCAGCCCGGGACTAGCGGTCCCGGTCGATGCCAAAAACATTCAGTACTTC. J is TRBJ2-4 and V is TRBV5-4, with TRBD2 identical over 11 bases. There are 19 residues in the CDR3. CDR1 and CDR2 (germline): SGHNT, YYREEE (reference sequence). Unmatched junction bases numbered 13, after V lost 4 bases and J lost 1 base. The full variable domain, rest sourced from reference TRBV5-4 and TRBJ2-4, is ETGVTQSPTHLIKTRGQQVTLRCSSQSGHNTVSWYQQALGQGPQFIFQYYREEENGRGNFPPRFSGLQFPNYSSELNVNALELDDSALYLCASSPGLAVPVDAKNIQYFGAGTRLSVL.

The chain carries TRBV6-2 or TRBV6-3 and TRBJ2-1; 12 nucleotides agree with TRBD2. The V segment lost 5 bases and the J segment 7 bases; nucleotides outside the gene matches: 3. Germline CDR1 MNHEY, CDR2 SVGEGT. The CDR3 loop spans 14 amino acids. CDR3 sequence (DNA): TGTGCCAGCAGTCGGACTAGCGGGACGAATGAGCAGTTCTTC. Translation gives CASSRTSGTNEQFF.

This clonotype was found a few times. The rearrangement joins TRBV4-2 to TRBJ2-1, with 11 positions matching TRBD2. Unmatched junction bases numbered 6, after V lost 1 base and J lost 10 bases. The V gene's germline CDR1 is LGHNA and CDR2 YNFKEQ. This CDR3 region has 15 residues. The CDR3 sequence: CASSQVAGGPGEQFF. CDR3 in DNA: TGTGCCAGCAGCCAAGTAGCGGGAGGGCCTGGGGAGCAGTTCTTC.

This clonotype has only one observation. This chain connects TRBV12-3 or TRBV12-4 to TRBJ2-2, with 14 bases aligning to TRBD2. The CDR3 spans 17 residues. V lost 6 bases and J lost 5; bases outside the gene matches: 8. The CDR3 DNA sequence: TGTGCCAGCAGCCCCGGACTAGCGGGAGGTGAGACCGGGGAGCTGTTTTTT. Translated, it gives CASSPGLAGGETGELFF.

This clonotype was detected only a few times. The chain links TRBV29-1 to TRBJ2-1; possible D gene TRBD1, 6 bases. The V gene's germline CDR1 is SQVTM and CDR2 ANQGSEA. The CDR3 has 13 residues. V was trimmed by 5 bases and J by 3 bases, leaving 11 bases between them. CDR3 region: CSVQGGFYNEQFF. In DNA, the CDR3 is TGCAGCGTTCAAGGGGGTTTCTACAATGAGCAGTTCTTC.

The V gene is TRBV7-6, the J gene TRBJ1-3, with TRBD1 as a possible D gene (6 bases). V was trimmed by 5 bases and J by 0 bases, leaving 11 bases between them. The germline gives CDR1 SGHVS, CDR2 FNYEAQ. The CDR3 runs to 15 residues. The CDR3 sequence: CASSPDSPSGNTIYF. CDR3 DNA sequence: TGTGCCAGCAGCCCGGACAGCCCCTCTGGAAACACCATATATTTT.

The chain joins TRBV12-3 or TRBV12-4 to TRBJ2-2; TRBD2 matches 7 bases. The length of the CDR3 is 16 residues. The V segment lost 2 bases and the J segment 4 bases; nucleotides outside the gene matches: 7. CDR3 residues: CASSLRLADITGELFF. Written as DNA, the CDR3 is TGTGCCAGCAGTTTAAGGCTAGCGGATATCACCGGGGAGCTGTTTTTT.

This clonotype was detected ten times or more. The chain employs TRBV15 and TRBJ2-3, with 13 bases matching TRBD2. Germline V gene lookup returns CDR1 LNHNV and CDR2 YYDKDF (reference sequence). The J segment lost 7 bases and the V segment lost 5 bases, leaving 12 bases of the junction unmatched. The CDR3 has 17 amino acids. CDR3 sequence (DNA): TGTGCCACCAGCCCAACTTTCCGGACTAGCGGGAGTCATACGCAGTATTTT. Its protein product is CATSPTFRTSGSHTQYF.

The chain's CDR3 is CAARISNSGELFF. DNA of the CDR3: TGTGCCGCTAGAATATCCAACTCCGGGGAGCTGTTTTTT. This chain connects TRBV7-3 to TRBJ2-2; D uncertain. From germline, CDR1 is SGHTA and CDR2 FQGTGA. The length of the CDR3 is 13 residues. The ends were cut back, 11 bases at V and 6 bases at J, with 16 bases in the middle.

The CDR3 loop reads CSVDDTSRYNEQFF. The DNA of the CDR3 is TGCAGCGTTGACGATACTAGCCGATACAATGAGCAGTTCTTC. The chain uses TRBV29-1 and TRBJ2-1; weak D call: TRBD2 (6 bases). Germline CDR1 and CDR2: SQVTM and ANQGSEA. The CDR3 is 14 amino acids. With 3 bases removed from V and 4 bases from J, the gap between germline ends came to 13 bases.

The genes are TRBV5-1 and TRBJ2-5, with 10 bases aligning to TRBD2. Trimming at V came to 0 bases and at J to 2 bases, leaving 7 bases not matched to a gene. Germline V lookup: CDR1 SGHRS, CDR2 YFSETQ. This CDR3 contains 17 residues. CDR3 sequence (DNA): TGCGCCAGCAGCTTGGGCCCTCTAGCGGGAGAGCAAGAGACCCAGTACTTC. Its translation is CASSLGPLAGEQETQYF.

This clonotype was seen a handful of times. The chain uses TRBV7-9 and TRBJ2-7, with 13 bases that match TRBD2. V shed 1 base, J shed 2 bases, and the junction held 2 bases outside the gene matches. Per the germline V gene, CDR1 is SEHNR and CDR2 is FQNEAQ (reference sequence). The CDR3 is made up of 16 amino acids. The CDR3 loop is CASSLGTSGRPYEQYF. CDR3 nucleotides: TGTGCCAGCAGCTTAGGGACTAGCGGGAGACCCTACGAGCAGTACTTC.

The chain joins TRBV27 to TRBJ1-6; D remains unclear. Germline CDR1 reads MNHEY; CDR2 reads SMNVEV (reference sequence). The V end was cut by 5 bases, the J end by 9 bases, with 11 bases between. This CDR3 has 13 amino acids. The CDR3 nucleotides are TGTGCCAGCAGTCCGATGGAGGTTTCACCCCTCCACTTT. This encodes CASSPMEVSPLHF.

This clonotype turned up a few times. The rearrangement uses TRBV6-6 and TRBJ1-2, with 7 bases aligning to TRBD1. This CDR3 comprises 14 residues. With V trimmed by 2 bases and J by 8 bases, 8 bases remained unmatched. CDR1 and CDR2 from the germline V gene are MNHNY and SVGAGI (reference sequence). The chain's CDR3 is CASSYKETGYGYTF. The CDR3 DNA sequence: TGTGCCAGCAGTTACAAGGAGACAGGGTACGGCTACACCTTC.

This clonotype was observed a handful of times. The chain recombines TRBV12-3 or TRBV12-4 with TRBJ2-7; the D gene is possibly TRBD2 (6 bases). This CDR3 contains 12 residues. Trimming took off 3 bases at V and 6 bases at J, with 9 bases between the two ends. CDR3 protein: CASSLRRGEQYV. The CDR3 DNA follows: TGTGCCAGCAGTTTGAGGCGGGGCGAGCAGTACGTC.

The V call is TRBV7-6, the J call TRBJ1-3, with 7 bases lining up with TRBD1. Germline CDR1 and CDR2: SGHVS and FNYEAQ. The CDR3 extends over 18 amino acids. The ends lost 3 bases at V and 0 bases at J; junction bases unmatched: 11. The CDR3 here is CASSLRGQTTISGNTIYF. DNA for the CDR3: TGTGCCAGCAGCTTGAGGGGACAGACGACAATCTCTGGAAACACCATATATTTT. Full variable domain (outside the CDR3, taken from reference TRBV7-6 and TRBJ1-3): GAGVSQSPRYKVTKRGQDVALRCDPISGHVSLYWYRQALGQGPEFLTYFNYEAQQDKSGLPNDRFSAERPEGSISTLTIQRTEQRDSAMYRCASSLRGQTTISGNTIYFGEGSWLTVV.